This T cell receptor beta chain was sequenced in a study of shared clonotypes between healthy human individuals (dated by TCRdb to the early 2020s). Notes on the research overall: Three men and a couple of women, aged 18 to 49 years, made up the cohort. For each donor, CD4 naive and CD4 memory were each run on three plates, CD8 naive on two plates, and CD8 memory on one plate. To estimate repertoire size and how much clonotypes are shared between individuals, the study performed deep sequencing of blood TCR repertoires from a handful of healthy adults. Different laboratories and diverse techniques were used to prepare libraries and sequence TCR repertoires, to increase sequencing depth and limit assay-specific biases. Per donor, leukapheresis produced somewhere between about 0.9 and 10 billion PBMCs.

TCR CDR3 regions were amplified from genomic DNA by multiplex PCR using the deep immunoSEQ assay. For each cell subset, the extracted genomic DNA was distributed evenly across all wells of several immunoSEQ 96-well plates, and each plate served as one replicate. For sorted subsets, approximately 190 ng genomic DNA, equal to 25,000 to 35,000 T cell genomes, was loaded into each replicate PCR. The purified libraries were quantified using a Qubit 3.0 fluorometer, sized with a Bioanalyzer 2100, and then quantified again using the KAPA Library Quantification kit. A separate single-read 150-cycle Illumina NextSeq 550 flow cell was used to sequence each immunoSEQ 96-well plate. The original methods were these. Because the immunoSEQ output included only junctional sequences and no quality scores, the filtering could not be the same as the filtering used for full-length reads. To assign V/J genes and CDR3, sequences were annotated against IMGT germline references using PyIR, a Python wrapper for IgBLAST v1.9. Reads were removed for weak V/J assignments (E-value above 1e-6), missing CDR3, stop codons, out-of-frame junctions, or ambiguous translated residues. V3J clonotypes were defined by identical inferred V gene, J gene, and CDR3 amino acid sequence. Percentage overlap between repertoires was computed as shared unique clonotypes divided by the size of the smaller repertoire. Three approaches were used to assess repertoire richness: RTK rarefaction, the Chao1 estimator, and Recon v2.1 estimates of unobserved clonotypes. OLGA was used to compute generation probabilities for all TCRbeta clonotypes that the gDNA method yielded from a few donors. This immuneACCESS table, as held by TCRdb, lists in-frame sequences with V and J called but not all clones. Of the missing ones, under half trace to an unresolved V gene in checked studies; the others have no known cause. The DNA was the basis for D and trimming; V, J and clone size are from that table. Within this sample are 2 million to 2.5 million clones, with around 93% of them counted one time only. The ten largest clones take up 0.3% to 0.45% of the sample.

There are a few counts of this clone. This receptor's antigen is unknown. No much larger clone exists at a distance of one base, and base qualities are not known. Donors were healthy HIV-negative adults with no recently reported acute infections or vaccinations. Every donor was a Caucasian adult residing in Nashville, Tennessee, USA. CD4+ T cells were enriched through magnetic negative selection, after which naive cells were positively selected on CD45RA and the remaining negative fraction served as the memory subset. Blood was obtained by leukapheresis, after which PBMCs were separated by Ficoll-Histopaque density gradient centrifugation and cryopreserved in liquid nitrogen vapor phase. Purity and quantity of every magnetically sorted T cell population were checked by analytical flow cytometry. Genomic DNA was isolated from each sorted fraction and quantified by UV absorbance on a Nanodrop 2000c.

Points the paper makes about the study in general: Rarefaction of sorted-subset datasets indicated incomplete sequencing despite the large sequencing depth. Based on pairwise subsampling, the degree of clonotype sharing among donors was expected to be affected by sequencing depth. Larger estimated clonotype richness was generally found for naive subsets than for memory subsets. Higher generation probabilities were observed for clonotypes shared by all four sorted-subset donors than for non-shared clonotypes. Because the study included only a small number of donors, the genetic and exposure-history diversity represented was limited. Only blood was sampled, and tissue TCR repertoires likely differ from those in blood. Across four donors, approximately 4.9% of naive CD4, roughly 3.5% of naive CD8, approximately 2.5% of memory CD4, and 0.4% of memory CD8 clonotypes were shared.

Taken from the germline V gene, the CDR1 and CDR2 loops are SGHTA and FQGNSA. Between the V and J ends, shortened by 5 bases and 2 bases respectively, the junction contains 12 bases. Counted from cysteine to phenylalanine, this CDR3 has 14 amino acids. The kept DNA is CDR3 alone, 42 bases in frame from the first base. This TCR was recovered from a young man in good health. Some clones in this sample may be carry-over from other donors' samples. Sequences were obtained from naive CD4+ T cells from PBMCs. Interpreted using the paper, the cell subset or site label stands for: CD45RA+ positively selected. The chain employs TRBV7-2 and TRBJ1-2; no D segment can be confidently identified. The DNA reads TGTGCCAGCAGCCCCTTCGGCAGAAACTATGGCTACACCTTC. Translation gives CASSPFGRNYGYTF. The entire variable domain, with the stretches around the CDR3 drawn from the reference TRBV7-2 and TRBJ1-2 proteins, is GAGVSQSPSNKVTEKGKDVELRCDPISGHTALYWYRQSLGQGLEFLIYFQGNSAPDKSGLPSDRFSAERTGGSVSTLTIQRTQQEDSAVYLCASSPFGRNYGYTFGSGTRLTVV.